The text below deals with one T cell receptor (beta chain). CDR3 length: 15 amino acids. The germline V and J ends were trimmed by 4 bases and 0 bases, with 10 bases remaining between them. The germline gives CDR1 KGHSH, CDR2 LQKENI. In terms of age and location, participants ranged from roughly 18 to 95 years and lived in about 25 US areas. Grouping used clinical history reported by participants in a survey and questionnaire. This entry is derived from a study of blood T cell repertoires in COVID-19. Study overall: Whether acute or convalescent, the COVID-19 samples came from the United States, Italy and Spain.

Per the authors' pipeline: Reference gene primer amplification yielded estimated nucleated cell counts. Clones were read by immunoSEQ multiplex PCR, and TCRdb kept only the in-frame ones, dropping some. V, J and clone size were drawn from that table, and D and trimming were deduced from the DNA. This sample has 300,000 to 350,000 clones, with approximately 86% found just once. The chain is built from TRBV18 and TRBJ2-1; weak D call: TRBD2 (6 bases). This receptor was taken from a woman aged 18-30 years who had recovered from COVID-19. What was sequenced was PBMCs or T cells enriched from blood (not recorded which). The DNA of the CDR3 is TGTGCCAGCTCACTCTTCGGGGGCTCCTACAATGAGCAGTTCTTC. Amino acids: CASSLFGGSYNEQFF.